This T cell receptor beta chain was sequenced for a study of blood T cell repertoires in COVID-19. As for the study in general: Samples of COVID-19 (acute and convalescent) were obtained from the United States, Italy and Spain. PBMCs, B-cell-depleted T cells, or T cells provided the cDNA or gDNA that made up the material.

Original processing notes: Amplifying reference gene primers gave estimates of nucleated cell counts. Profiling relied on immunoSEQ multiplex PCR, and the TCRdb table lists in-frame clones only, not all of them. From that table come the V and J calls and clone size; the DNA was used to work out D and trimming. This table has tens of thousands of clones, 80% to 90% appearing once. CDR3 length: 17 amino acids. The V gene's germline CDR1 is SNHLY and CDR2 FYNNEI. Germline trimming cut 0 bases from V and 2 bases from J; bases unmatched to any gene: 7. The chain carries TRBV2 and TRBJ2-7; 10 bases are a match to TRBD2. This receptor was obtained from a human donor in a cohort sampled during active COVID-19. Sequenced input: peripheral blood. CDR3 nucleotides: TGTGCCAGCAGTGAAGCCCTTAGCGGGGGGATTACCTACGAGCAGTACTTC. As protein: CASSEALSGGITYEQYF.